This T cell receptor beta chain comes out of a study of blood T cell repertoires in COVID-19. Background on the study: From T cells, B-cell-depleted T cells, or PBMCs came the material, which was cDNA or gDNA.

Assignment of participants to cohorts was predicated upon participant-reported clinical history. V was clipped by 3 bases and J by 11 bases, with 11 bases between them. Per germline, CDR1 MDHEN and CDR2 SYDVKM. The CDR3 runs 12 residues. The sample holds one count of this clone. How the authors handled the data: Amplifying reference gene primers gave estimates of nucleated cell counts. The data were produced by immunoSEQ multiplex PCR, yet TCRdb's version contains in-frame clones alone and is incomplete. V, J and clone size reflect that table, while D and trimming were determined from the DNA. This sample has 280,000 or so clones; just under 90% occur once, and the top ten carry under 3%.

Input material: PBMCs or T cells enriched from blood (not recorded which). The chain has TRBV28 and TRBJ1-5; D remains unclear. The clonotype originates from a woman between 45 and 60 years old who had been exposed to COVID-19. The CDR3 spells CASSFERVAQHF. The CDR3 DNA follows: TGTGCCAGCAGTTTTGAGCGCGTAGCCCAGCATTTT.